The T cell receptor beta chain described here comes from a study of a mutant IDH1 vaccine in newly diagnosed glioma. Study-level background: Vaccine administration was initiated 4-6 weeks following radiotherapy alone, or with temozolomide cycles. Week 35 brought visit V12, which was followed by visit V13 at week 47. Previous care, which was radiotherapy, temozolomide, or both, most often involved both.

Trimming pared 6 bases from V and 2 bases from J, leaving 16 bases between. The CDR3 spans 15 residues. CDR1 and CDR2 from the germline V gene are MNHEY and SMNVEV (reference sequence). The repertoire was sequenced with immunoSEQ multiplex PCR; TCRdb's copy has only in-frame clones and lacks some. In the table there are tens of thousands of clones, 81% of which are singletons. The time point here: week 35, safety follow-up. Topical imiquimod accompanied each vaccine dose, which consisted of 300 ug of mutant IDH1 20-mer peptide. All eight of the vaccinations patients received fell in weeks 1, 3, 5, 7, 11, 15, 19 and 23. Details on this clone: Antigen unknown.

The gene calls are TRBV27 and TRBJ1-2, with unresolved D. The receptor was derived from a man aged 40-50 years with glioma. Specimen: PBMCs, collected from a glioma patient whose treatment included an IDH1 peptide vaccine. CDR3 nucleotides: TGTGCCAGCAGCTCTTCCACGGGCAGGAACTATGGCTACACCTTC. Protein product: CASSSSTGRNYGYTF.